The source of this TCR beta chain is a study of PD-1 blockade in classical Hodgkin lymphoma. Every patient experienced relapse after autologous stem cell transplantation, and brentuximab vedotin exposure varied. This clone was seen once. Assay: immunoSEQ multiplex PCR; the TCRdb copy retains only in-frame clones and omits some. The sample contains roughly 62,000 clones, about nine tenths of which appear only once. Germline values: CDR1 MNHEY, CDR2 SVGAGI. Trimming at V came to 6 bases and at J to 8 bases, leaving 8 bases not matched to a gene. The CDR3 is made up of 15 amino acids. This chain uses TRBV6-5 with TRBJ2-1; 12 positions match TRBD2. Specimen: peripheral blood mononuclear cells (PBMCs), collected at baseline. The receptor was derived from a human donor with classical Hodgkin lymphoma. CDR3: CASSPPSGGGDEQFF. The CDR3 nucleotides are TGTGCCAGCAGCCCCCCTAGCGGGGGGGGCGATGAGCAGTTCTTC.